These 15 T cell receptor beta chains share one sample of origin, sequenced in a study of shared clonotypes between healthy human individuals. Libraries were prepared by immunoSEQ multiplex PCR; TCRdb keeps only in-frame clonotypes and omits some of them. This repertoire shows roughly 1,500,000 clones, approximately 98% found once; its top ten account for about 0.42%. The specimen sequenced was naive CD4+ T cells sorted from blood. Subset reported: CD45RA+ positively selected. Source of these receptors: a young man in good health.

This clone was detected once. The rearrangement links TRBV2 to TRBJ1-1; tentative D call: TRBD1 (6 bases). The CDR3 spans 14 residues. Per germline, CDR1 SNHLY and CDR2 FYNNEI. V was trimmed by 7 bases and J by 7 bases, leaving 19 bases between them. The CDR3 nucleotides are TGTGCCAGCATTAAGGTACAGGGATTGGGTGAAGCTTTCTTT. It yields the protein CASIKVQGLGEAFF.

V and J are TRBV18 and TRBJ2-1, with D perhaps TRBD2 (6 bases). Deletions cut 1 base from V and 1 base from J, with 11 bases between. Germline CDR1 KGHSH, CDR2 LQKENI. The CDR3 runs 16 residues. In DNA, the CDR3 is TGTGCCAGCTCACCACTGGAGGGAGTTTCCTACAATGAGCAGTTCTTC. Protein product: CASSPLEGVSYNEQFF. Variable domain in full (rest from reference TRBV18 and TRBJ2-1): NAGVMQNPRHLVRRRGQEARLRCSPMKGHSHVYWYRQLPEEGLKFMVYLQKENIIDESGMPKERFSAEFPKEGPSILRIQQVVRGDSAAYFCASSPLEGVSYNEQFFGPGTRLTVL.

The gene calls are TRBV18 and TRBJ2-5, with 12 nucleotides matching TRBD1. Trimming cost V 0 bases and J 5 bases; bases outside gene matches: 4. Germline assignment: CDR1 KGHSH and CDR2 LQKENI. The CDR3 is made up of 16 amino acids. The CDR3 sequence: CASSPPGTGGEETQYF. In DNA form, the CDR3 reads TGTGCCAGCTCACCACCGGGGACAGGGGGCGAGGAGACCCAGTACTTC.

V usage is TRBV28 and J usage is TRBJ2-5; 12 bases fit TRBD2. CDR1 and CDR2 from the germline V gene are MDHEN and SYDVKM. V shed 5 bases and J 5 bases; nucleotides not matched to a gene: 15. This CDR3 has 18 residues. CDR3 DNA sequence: TGTGCCAGCAGTAGCGGACTAGCGGGAACCAACAGGGAGGAGACCCAGTACTTC. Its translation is CASSSGLAGTNREETQYF.

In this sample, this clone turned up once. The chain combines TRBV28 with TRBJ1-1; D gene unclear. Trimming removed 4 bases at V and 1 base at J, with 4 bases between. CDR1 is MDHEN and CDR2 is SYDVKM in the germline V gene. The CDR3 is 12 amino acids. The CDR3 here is CASSSPNTEAFF. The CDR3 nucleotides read TGTGCCAGCAGTTCCCCGAACACTGAAGCTTTCTTT.

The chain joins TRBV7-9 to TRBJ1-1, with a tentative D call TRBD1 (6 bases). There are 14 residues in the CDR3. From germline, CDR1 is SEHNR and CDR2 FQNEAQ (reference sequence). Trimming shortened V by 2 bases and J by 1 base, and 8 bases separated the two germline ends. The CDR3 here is CASSLPDRNTEAFF. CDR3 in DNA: TGTGCCAGCAGCTTACCGGACAGGAACACTGAAGCTTTCTTT.

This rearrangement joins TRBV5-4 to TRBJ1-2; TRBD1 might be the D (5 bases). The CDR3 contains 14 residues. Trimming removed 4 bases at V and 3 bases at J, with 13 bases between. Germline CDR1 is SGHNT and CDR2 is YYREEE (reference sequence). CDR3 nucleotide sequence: TGTGCCAGCAGCCCCCGGGACGGCCACTATGGCTACACCTTC. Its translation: CASSPRDGHYGYTF.

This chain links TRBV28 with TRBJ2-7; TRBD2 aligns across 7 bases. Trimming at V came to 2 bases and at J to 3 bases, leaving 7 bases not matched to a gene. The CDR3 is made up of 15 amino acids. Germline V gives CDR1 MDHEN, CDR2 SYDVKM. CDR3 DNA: TGTGCCAGCAGTTTAAGCAGAGCGGGACTCTACGAGCAGTACTTC. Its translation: CASSLSRAGLYEQYF.

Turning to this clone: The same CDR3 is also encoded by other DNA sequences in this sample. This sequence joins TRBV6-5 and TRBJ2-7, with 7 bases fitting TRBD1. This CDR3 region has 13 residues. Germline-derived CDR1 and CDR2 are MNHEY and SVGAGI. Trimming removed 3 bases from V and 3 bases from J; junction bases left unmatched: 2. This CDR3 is CASSYPGGYEQYF. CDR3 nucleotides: TGTGCCAGCAGTTATCCAGGGGGCTACGAGCAGTACTTC.

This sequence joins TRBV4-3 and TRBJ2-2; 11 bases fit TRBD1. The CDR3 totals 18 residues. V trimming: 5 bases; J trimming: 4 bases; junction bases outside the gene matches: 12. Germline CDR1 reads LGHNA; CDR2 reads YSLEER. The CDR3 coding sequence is TGCGCCAGCAGCTTAAGGACAGGGGGCGCATGGTTCACCGGGGAGCTGTTTTTT. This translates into CASSLRTGGAWFTGELFF.

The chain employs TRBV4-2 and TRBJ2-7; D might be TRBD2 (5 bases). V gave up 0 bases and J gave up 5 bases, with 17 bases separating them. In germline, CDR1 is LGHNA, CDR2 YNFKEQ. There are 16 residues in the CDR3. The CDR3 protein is CASSQDRASRSHEQYF. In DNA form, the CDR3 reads TGTGCCAGCAGCCAAGATCGGGCTAGCCGTTCCCACGAGCAGTACTTC.

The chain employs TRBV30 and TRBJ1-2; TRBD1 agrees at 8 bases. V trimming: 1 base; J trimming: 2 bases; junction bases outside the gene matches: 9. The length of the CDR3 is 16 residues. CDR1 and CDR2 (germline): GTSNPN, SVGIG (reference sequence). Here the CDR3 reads CAWSADRVVENYGYTF. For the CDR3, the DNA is TGTGCCTGGAGTGCGGACAGGGTAGTGGAGAACTATGGCTACACCTTC.

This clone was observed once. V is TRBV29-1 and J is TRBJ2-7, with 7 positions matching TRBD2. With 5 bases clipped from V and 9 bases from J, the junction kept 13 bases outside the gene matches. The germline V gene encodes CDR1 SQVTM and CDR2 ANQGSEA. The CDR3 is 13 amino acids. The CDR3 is CSVLLGGVSGQYF. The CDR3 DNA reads TGCAGCGTTTTGTTGGGGGGGGTATCCGGGCAGTACTTC.

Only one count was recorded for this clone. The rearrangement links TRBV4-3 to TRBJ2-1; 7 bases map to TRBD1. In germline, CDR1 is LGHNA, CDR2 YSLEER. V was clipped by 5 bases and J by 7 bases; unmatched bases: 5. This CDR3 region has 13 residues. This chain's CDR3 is CASSSRTGNEQFF. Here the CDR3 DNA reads TGCGCCAGCAGCTCGCGGACAGGTAATGAGCAGTTCTTC.

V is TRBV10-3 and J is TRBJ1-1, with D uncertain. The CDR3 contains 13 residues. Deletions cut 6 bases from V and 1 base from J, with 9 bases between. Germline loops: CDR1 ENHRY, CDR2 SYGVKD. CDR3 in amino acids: CAISLLGNTEAFF. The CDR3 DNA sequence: TGTGCCATCAGCCTCCTGGGGAACACTGAAGCTTTCTTT.